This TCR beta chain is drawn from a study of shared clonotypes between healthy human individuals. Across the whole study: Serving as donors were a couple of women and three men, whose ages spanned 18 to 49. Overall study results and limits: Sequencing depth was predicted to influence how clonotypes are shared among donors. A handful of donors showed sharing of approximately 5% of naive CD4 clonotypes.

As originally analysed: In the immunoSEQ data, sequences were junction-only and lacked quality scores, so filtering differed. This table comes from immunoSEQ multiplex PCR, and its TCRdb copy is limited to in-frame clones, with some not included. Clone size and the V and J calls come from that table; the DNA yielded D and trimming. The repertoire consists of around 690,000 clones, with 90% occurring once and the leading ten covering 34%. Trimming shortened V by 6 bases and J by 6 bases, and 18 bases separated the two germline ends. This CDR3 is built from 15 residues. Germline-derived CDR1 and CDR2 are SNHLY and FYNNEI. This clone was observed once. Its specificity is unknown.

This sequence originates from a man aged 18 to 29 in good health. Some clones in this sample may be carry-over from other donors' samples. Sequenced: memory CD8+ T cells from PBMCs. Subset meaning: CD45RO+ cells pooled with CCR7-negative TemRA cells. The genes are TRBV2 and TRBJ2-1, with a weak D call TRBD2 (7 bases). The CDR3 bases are TGTGCCAGCAGGGGAGGGGGAGGGCCCGTCAATGAGCAGTTCTTC. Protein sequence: CASRGGGGPVNEQFF.